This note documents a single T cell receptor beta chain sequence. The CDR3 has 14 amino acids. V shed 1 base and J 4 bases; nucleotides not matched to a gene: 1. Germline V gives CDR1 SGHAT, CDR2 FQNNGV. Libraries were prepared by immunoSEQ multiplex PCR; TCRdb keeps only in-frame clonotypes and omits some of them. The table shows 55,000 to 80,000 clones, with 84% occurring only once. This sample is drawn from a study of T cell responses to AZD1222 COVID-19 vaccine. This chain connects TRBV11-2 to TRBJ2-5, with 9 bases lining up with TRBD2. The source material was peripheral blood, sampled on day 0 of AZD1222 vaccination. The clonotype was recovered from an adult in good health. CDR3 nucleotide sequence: TGTGCCAGCAGCTTAGGCGGGGGGGCAGAGACCCAGTACTTC. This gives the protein CASSLGGGAETQYF.